This T cell receptor beta chain was captured in a study of blood T cell repertoires in COVID-19. Across the whole study: Material from acute and convalescent COVID-19 was sourced from the United States, Italy and Spain. T cells, B-cell-depleted T cells, or PBMCs provided the cDNA or gDNA that served as material.

As handled by the study authors: Estimated nucleated cell counts came from reference gene primer amplification. Data came from immunoSEQ multiplex PCR; TCRdb stores just in-frame clones and leaves some out. V, J and clone size are taken as reported in that table, and D and trimming were inferred from the DNA itself. The repertoire holds hundreds of thousands of clones, with 65% to 85% as singletons. The sample comprised peripheral blood. This clonotype was sampled from a woman aged 40 to 55 with active or convalescent COVID-19.

CDR3 protein: CASSGQGVRVAEAFF. The DNA of the CDR3 is TGTGCCAGCAGCGGACAGGGGGTAAGGGTAGCTGAAGCTTTCTTT. The chain joins TRBV3-1 (or the pseudogene TRBV3-2) to TRBJ1-1; TRBD1 matches at 10 bases. This CDR3 is 15 amino acids long. Germline V gives CDR1 LGHDT, CDR2 YNNKEL (reference sequence). With 5 bases clipped from V and 6 bases from J, the junction kept 9 bases outside the gene matches.